The 14 T cell receptor beta chains below were found in one sample sequenced in a study of blood T cells in healthy people across ages (dated by TCRdb to the mid-2010s). The library came from 5' RACE. Reads for this sample came from an Illumina HiSeq 2500. A second roughly 6 to 12 cycle PCR used a sample-barcoded 5' primer and a J-beta primer mix. TCRdb reran the public reads through fastp at Q25 and MiXCR, keeping productive beta chains. Each CDR3 protein gets just one entry, which takes the most common genes and DNA from the rows behind it. In this sample the table shows 850,000 to 1,100,000 distinct CDR3 sequences, roughly two fifths of which occur a single time. About 12% of the sample rests with the top ten. Sequenced input: blood. These TCRs come from a young man in good health.

Turning to this clonotype: This could be a read error, since a much larger clone is one nucleotide away. CDR3 nucleotides: TGTGCCATCAAGGGGGCGGAAGGGACCCAGTACTTC. This gives the protein CAIKGAEGTQYF. V gene TRBV10-3 combines with J gene TRBJ2-5, with 7 bases fitting TRBD1. CDR3 length equals 12 residues. The V gene end was trimmed by 7 bases and the J gene end by 7 bases; junction bases not matched to a gene: 6. Germline V gives CDR1 ENHRY, CDR2 SYGVKD.

The chain has TRBV7-2 and TRBJ2-5; D uncertain. Per the germline V gene, CDR1 is SGHTA and CDR2 is FQGNSA. The V end was cut by 5 bases, the J end by 0 bases, with 22 bases between. The CDR3 totals 18 residues. The CDR3 region is CASSRRISYRLYQETQYF. In DNA, the CDR3 is TGTGCCAGCAGCCGTCGAATCTCCTATAGGCTGTACCAAGAGACCCAGTACTTC.

CDR3 sequence (DNA): TGTGCCAGCAGCGATGGATCGGATATCGGCACTGAAGCTTTCTTT. Its protein is CASSDGSDIGTEAFF. This chain links TRBV5-5 with TRBJ1-1; no reliable D call. The germline V and J ends were trimmed by 4 bases and 4 bases, with 17 bases remaining between them. This CDR3 is 15 amino acids long. The germline CDR1 and CDR2 sequences are SGHKS and YYEKEE (reference sequence).

This clonotype was observed a handful of times. The rearrangement uses TRBV7-9 and TRBJ1-2; D is ambiguous. Germline V gene lookup returns CDR1 SEHNR and CDR2 FQNEAQ (reference sequence). The CDR3 has 15 amino acids. Between the trimmed V and J ends, which lost 1 base and 2 bases, there was a span of 11 bases. The CDR3 coding sequence is TGTGCCAGCAGCTTAGTAGTCCCTGGGAACTATGGCTACACCTTC. Its protein product is CASSLVVPGNYGYTF.

J is TRBJ1-2 and V is TRBV4-1; 8 nucleotides line up with TRBD1. The V gene end was trimmed by 1 base and the J gene end by 4 bases; junction bases not matched to a gene: 8. Germline CDR1 and CDR2: MGHRA and YSYEKL. This CDR3 is built from 16 residues. CDR3 residues: CASSQAQGALGYGYTF. CDR3 DNA sequence: TGCGCCAGCAGCCAAGCCCAGGGGGCCTTAGGCTATGGCTACACCTTC.

On this clonotype itself: A read error may be the cause here, since a much bigger clone is one base away. This chain uses TRBV5-1 with TRBJ2-1; D unclear. This CDR3 region has 15 residues. From germline, CDR1 is SGHRS and CDR2 YFSETQ. V was pared by 3 bases and J by 4 bases, with 14 bases between. The CDR3 sequence: CASSSAVGSYNEQFF. The CDR3 bases are TGCGCCAGCAGCTCGGCTGTCGGATCTTACAATGAGCAGTTCTTC.

V gene TRBV14 combines with J gene TRBJ1-5; D ambiguous. In germline, CDR1 is SGHDN, CDR2 FVKESK. The V end was cut by 0 bases, the J end by 5 bases, with 38 bases between. The CDR3 is made up of 24 amino acids. The CDR3 DNA follows: TGTGCCAGCAGCCAAGATCGAGGAGTTAAGTGTGGGGATCCCCAACGGCATGGCGATCAGCCCCAGCATTTT. Amino acid sequence: CASSQDRGVKCGDPQRHGDQPQHF.

The chain combines TRBV30 with TRBJ2-3; D is unresolved. This CDR3 contains 12 residues. Germline V CDR1 and CDR2: GTSNPN, SVGIG (reference sequence). The V end lost 5 bases, the J end lost 0 bases, and 6 bases lay between the germline ends. The CDR3: CAWEYSTDTQYF. In DNA form, the CDR3 reads TGTGCCTGGGAGTACAGCACAGATACGCAGTATTTT.

The chain links TRBV29-1 to TRBJ2-3; perhaps TRBD2 as D (7 bases). Germline V gene data show CDR1 as SQVTM and CDR2 as ANQGSEA. This CDR3 is built from 14 residues. Trimming took 5 bases from V and 5 from J, leaving 17 bases between them. CDR3 nucleotides: TGCAGCGTTCCCCGGGGGGCGCTGGGAGATACGCAGTATTTT. Translating it yields CSVPRGALGDTQYF.

The chain uses TRBV20-1 and TRBJ1-2; D is uncertain. CDR1 is DFQATT and CDR2 is SNEGSKA in the germline V gene (reference sequence). The CDR3 is made up of 14 amino acids. Trimming left V 7 bases short and J 2 bases short, with 17 bases between. The CDR3 DNA sequence: TGCAGTGTTCCGGACCTTAGGTTAAACTATGGCTACACCTTC. Protein: CSVPDLRLNYGYTF.

This rearrangement joins TRBV12-3 or TRBV12-4 to TRBJ2-2; TRBD1 agrees at 8 bases. CDR3 length: 15 amino acids. V gave up 6 bases and J gave up 6 bases; unmatched junction bases: 9. Here the CDR3 DNA reads TGTGCCAGCAGCTTCGACAGGGGACGGGCCGGGGAGCTGTTTTTT. It specifies CASSFDRGRAGELFF.

The chain links TRBV5-1 to TRBJ1-1; 8 bases fit TRBD1. V shed 0 bases, J shed 7 bases, and the junction held 8 bases outside the gene matches. The germline V gene has CDR1 SGHRS and CDR2 YFSETQ. The CDR3 runs 15 residues. Here the CDR3 DNA reads TGCGCCAGCAGCTTGGAGTCCAGGGGGCTGGATGAAGCTTTCTTT. It is translated as CASSLESRGLDEAFF.

The chain combines TRBV12-3 or TRBV12-4 with TRBJ2-1; D perhaps matches TRBD1 (6 bases). This CDR3 contains 15 residues. V was shortened by 6 bases and J by 5 bases, with 17 bases between the two germline ends. The CDR3 region is CASRGAGTLHNEQFF. Written as DNA, the CDR3 is TGTGCCAGCAGGGGGGCCGGGACACTTCACAATGAGCAGTTCTTC.

V is TRBV20-1 and J is TRBJ2-3, with 11 bases matching TRBD2. Germline CDR1 DFQATT, CDR2 SNEGSKA (reference sequence). The CDR3 length is 18 residues. V lost 3 bases, J lost 6 bases, and 17 bases stayed unmatched. In nucleotides, the CDR3 is TGCAGTGCTAGGGTAGCCCTTATTAGCGGGGGGGCTGGGGATACGCAGTATTTT. Residues: CSARVALISGGAGDTQYF.